These T cell receptor beta chains were read from a single sample in a study of response to subunit inactivated influenza vaccine. TCRdb processed the RT-PCR reads anew with MiXCR; each CDR3 protein has one entry. The sample contains approximately 530,000 distinct CDR3 sequences, roughly 13% of which appear only once. Sequences were derived from PBMCs from blood, sampled roughly 47 days after vaccination. These receptors originate from a man in his fifties who received an inactivated influenza vaccine. Each CDR3 is given without its conserved first and last residue.

v_gene	j_gene	CDR3aa
TRBV10-2	TRBJ1-1	ASSEPPTGRAEAF
TRBV20-1	TRBJ1-5	SASGRSALAQH
TRBV6-1	TRBJ2-2	ASLAGLNTGELF
TRBV20-1	TRBJ2-3	SARDPAGNTDTQY
TRBV12-3/TRBV12-4	TRBJ2-1	ASTKGLYNEQF
TRBV4-3	TRBJ1-1	ASSQITGVFGAF
TRBV6-5	TRBJ2-3	ASSYSPAGTSEGNTQY
TRBV4-2	TRBJ2-1	ASSQEWTSGGNKQF
TRBV11-2	TRBJ1-1	ASSNARGVLNTEAF
TRBV28	TRBJ1-2	ASSLGGKNYGYT
TRBV10-3	TRBJ2-7	AISESGRSYEQY
TRBV5-6	TRBJ2-3	AGSPTRGGNTQY
TRBV6-1	TRBJ1-2	ASLPGHYGYT
TRBV5-1	TRBJ2-1	ASSLDRVGSEQF
TRBV7-8	TRBJ2-3	ASSLAGIGLSTTDTQY
TRBV11-2	TRBJ2-1	ASSLDEGLLAPTKQF